This T cell receptor beta chain was documented in a study of shared clonotypes between healthy human individuals (TCRdb year 2020). With regard to the full study: Two women and a few men aged 18 to 49 years were included in the cohort. Per donor, three plates each were used for CD4 naive and CD4 memory, two for CD8 naive, and one for CD8 memory. The study deeply sequenced blood TCR repertoires of about 5 healthy adults to estimate repertoire size and the extent of clonotype sharing between individuals. Libraries were prepared and TCR repertoires were sequenced by different laboratories using diverse techniques, in order to increase sequencing depth and limit assay-specific biases. Between about 0.8 and 8.9 billion PBMCs per donor were obtained by leukapheresis. Study-wide findings and limitations: Sharing across a handful of donors was observed for approximately 5% of naive CD4, less than 4% of naive CD8, over 2% of memory CD4, and 0.4% of memory CD8 clonotypes. Even with the large sequencing depth, rarefaction of the sorted-subset datasets indicated that sequencing was incomplete. Clonotypes shared by all four sorted-subset donors showed higher generation probabilities than non-shared clonotypes. Because the study included only a small number of donors, the genetic and exposure-history diversity represented was limited. Based on pairwise subsampling, the degree of clonotype sharing among donors was expected to be affected by sequencing depth. Only blood was sampled, and tissue TCR repertoires likely differ from those in blood. Larger estimated clonotype richness was generally found for naive subsets than for memory subsets.

On this clone: No cognate antigen has been identified for it. No quality values exist for individual bases; no much larger clone is one base distant.

Healthy HIV-negative adults with no recently reported acute infections or vaccinations were included as donors. Only Caucasian adults living in Nashville, Tennessee, USA were represented among the donors. CD8 memory samples were composed of magnetically selected CD45RO+ cells combined with CCR7-negative CD45RA+ effector memory (TemRA) cells. Blood was obtained by leukapheresis, after which PBMCs were separated by Ficoll-Histopaque density gradient centrifugation and cryopreserved in liquid nitrogen vapor phase. Analytical flow cytometry was used to check the purity and quantity of each magnetically sorted T cell population. Each sorted fraction had its genomic DNA isolated and then quantified by UV absorbance on a Nanodrop 2000c. Using the deep immunoSEQ assay, multiplex PCR amplified TCR CDR3 regions from genomic DNA. Extracted genomic DNA from each cell subset was distributed evenly across all wells of several immunoSEQ 96-well plates, and each plate was treated as a replicate. Each replicate PCR for sorted subsets received approximately 220 ng genomic DNA, equal to tens of thousands of T cell genomes. Purified libraries were quantified with a Qubit 3.0 fluorometer, sized on a Bioanalyzer 2100, and re-quantified with the KAPA Library Quantification kit. Every immunoSEQ 96-well plate was sequenced on a separate single-read 150-cycle Illumina NextSeq 550 flow cell. The original pipeline was this. Because only junctional sequences without quality scores were contained in the immunoSEQ output, filtering matching that applied to full-length reads could not be performed. To assign V/J genes and CDR3, sequences were annotated against IMGT germline references using PyIR, a Python wrapper for IgBLAST v1.9. Reads were removed for weak V/J assignments (E-value above 1e-6), missing CDR3, stop codons, out-of-frame junctions, or ambiguous translated residues. A V3J clonotype was defined by an identical inferred V gene, J gene, and CDR3 amino acid sequence. To compute the percentage overlap between repertoires, the number of shared unique clonotypes was divided by the size of the smaller repertoire. Three approaches were used to assess repertoire richness: RTK rarefaction, the Chao1 estimator, and Recon v2.1 estimates of unobserved clonotypes. Generation probabilities were computed with OLGA for all TCRbeta clonotypes obtained by the gDNA method from a handful of donors. TCRdb obtained this table from immuneACCESS and retained in-frame rearrangements with V and J assigned. These tables miss some clones; where compared with another copy, unresolved V genes account for less than half of the shortfall, and the remainder is unexplained. V, J and clone size derive from that table, while D and trimming were established from the DNA sequence. Here the sample has approximately 710,000 clones; 80% to 95% occur a single time. Of the sample, 34% is held by the ten largest clones.

The cysteine opens and the phenylalanine closes a CDR3 of 15 amino acids. The sequence is cut down to CDR3 DNA, 45 bases in frame from base 1. V is pared back by 4 bases and J by 1 base, with 14 bases lying between the germline termini. Via the germline V gene, CDR1 is MDHEN and CDR2 SYDVKM. Sequencing used memory CD8+ T cells from PBMCs. The cell subset or site label here, explained by the study, means: CD45RO+ cells pooled with CCR7-negative TemRA cells. The receptor was isolated from a man between 18 and 29 years old in good health. Some clones in this sample may be carry-over from other donors' samples. The sequence joins TRBV28 to TRBJ2-7; 6 matching bases give a weak D call of TRBD2. CDR3 loop: CASSSTSPISYEQYF. The nucleotide sequence reads as follows: TGTGCCAGCAGTTCGACTAGTCCCATATCCTACGAGCAGTACTTC.